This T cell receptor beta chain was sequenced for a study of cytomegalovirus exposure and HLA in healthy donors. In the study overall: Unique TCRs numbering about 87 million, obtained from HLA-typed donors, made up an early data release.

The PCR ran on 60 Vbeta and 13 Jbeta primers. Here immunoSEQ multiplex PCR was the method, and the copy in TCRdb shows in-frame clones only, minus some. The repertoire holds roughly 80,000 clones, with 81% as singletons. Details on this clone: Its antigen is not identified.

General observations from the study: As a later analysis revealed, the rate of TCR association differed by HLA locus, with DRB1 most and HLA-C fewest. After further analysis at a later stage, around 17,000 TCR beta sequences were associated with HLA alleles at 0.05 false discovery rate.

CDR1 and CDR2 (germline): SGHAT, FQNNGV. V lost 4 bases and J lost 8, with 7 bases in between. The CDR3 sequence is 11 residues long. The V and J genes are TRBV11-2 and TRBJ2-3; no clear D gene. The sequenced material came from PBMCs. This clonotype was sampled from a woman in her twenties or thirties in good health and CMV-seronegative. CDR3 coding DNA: TGTGCCAGCAGCTCCCTAGTTACGCAGTATTTT. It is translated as CASSSLVTQYF.